This T cell receptor beta chain was documented in a study of blood T cell repertoires in COVID-19. Study-level background: The United States, Italy and Spain supplied acute and convalescent COVID-19 samples.

Categorization into cohorts depended on clinical history that participants reported. There are 16 residues in the CDR3. Germline CDR1 reads SGHTA; CDR2 reads FQGNSA. The V gene end was trimmed by 2 bases and the J gene end by 4 bases; junction bases not matched to a gene: 2. Source study methods: Scientists estimated how many nucleated cells there were by amplifying reference gene primers. The table came from immunoSEQ multiplex PCR; TCRdb's copy has only in-frame clones and leaves some out. That table supplies the V and J calls and clone size; D and trimming were determined from the DNA. This sample has 270,000 or so clones; around 89% occur once, and the top ten carry 1% to 1.5%.

Source material: PBMCs or T cells enriched from blood (not recorded which). The sequence came from a woman aged 40-49 years with acute COVID-19. The chain is built from TRBV7-2 and TRBJ2-1; 13 bases are shared with TRBD2. The CDR3 DNA follows: TGTGCCAGCAGCTTATGGACTAGCGGGAGTTACAATGAGCAGTTCTTC. It yields the protein CASSLWTSGSYNEQFF.